Listed below are T cell receptor beta chains from one sample, sequenced in a study of blood T cell repertoires in COVID-19. Data came from immunoSEQ multiplex PCR; TCRdb stores just in-frame clones and leaves some out. Of about 50,000 clones in the sample, about nine tenths were seen once. The source material was peripheral blood. These receptors all come from a man aged 40-49 years with acute or convalescent COVID-19. The CDR3 runs from the conserved cysteine through the conserved F or W. A D gene is named only where the DNA matches it firmly. Clone sizes are given selectively: once, few, many, or a class where the clone is expanded.

J gene,CDR3 length,clone size,D gene,V gene,CDR3 protein,CDR3 DNA
TRBJ1-4,15,-,TRBD1,TRBV5-5,CASTRPDRLREKLFF,TGTGCCAGCACCCGACCGGACAGGTTGAGGGAAAAACTGTTTTTT
TRBJ2-1,17,-,TRBD1,TRBV28,CASSLTRTGGMDNEQFF,TGTGCCAGCAGTTTAACCCGGACAGGGGGCATGGACAATGAGCAGTTCTTC
TRBJ1-6,16,-,TRBD1,TRBV7-2,CASSYNTPGGPLSLHF,TGTGCCAGCAGCTACAACACTCCAGGGGGCCCTTTATCCCTCCACTTT
TRBJ1-2,14,-,-,TRBV2,CASSEGATNYGYTF,TGTGCCAGCAGTGAAGGGGCCACTAACTATGGCTACACCTTC
TRBJ2-5,13,once,-,TRBV6-2/TRBV6-3,CASSYPSVETQYF,TGTGCCAGCAGTTACCCGTCCGTCGAGACCCAGTACTTC
TRBJ2-7,14,-,TRBD2,TRBV5-1,CASSLVAGVDEQYF,TGCGCCAGCAGCTTAGTTGCGGGAGTCGACGAGCAGTACTTC
TRBJ2-3,16,-,TRBD2,TRBV4-3,CASSHILAGVTDTQYF,TGCGCCAGCAGCCACATCTTAGCGGGGGTCACAGATACGCAGTATTTT
TRBJ2-5,17,-,TRBD2,TRBV4-2,CASSQVGLAGGGETQYF,TGTGCCAGCAGCCAAGTGGGACTAGCGGGAGGAGGGGAGACCCAGTACTTC
TRBJ1-3,16,once,TRBD1,TRBV18,CASSPDRGRTGNTIYF,TGTGCCAGCTCACCGGACAGGGGGCGAACTGGAAACACCATATATTTT
TRBJ1-1,14,-,-,TRBV6-1,CASSEFRGLTEAFF,TGTGCCAGCAGTGAATTCAGGGGCCTCACTGAAGCTTTCTTT
TRBJ1-3,13,-,TRBD1,TRBV5-1,CASSLRQGHTIYF,TGCGCCAGCAGCCTGAGACAGGGCCACACCATATATTTT
TRBJ2-1,16,-,-,TRBV5-4,CASSLSIAASGYEQFF,TGTGCCAGCAGCTTGAGTATAGCGGCGAGTGGGTATGAGCAGTTCTTC
TRBJ1-2,15,once,TRBD1,TRBV25-1,CASSDSTGKDYGYTF,TGTGCCAGCAGTGACTCGACAGGGAAGGACTATGGCTACACCTTC
TRBJ1-1,13,few,TRBD1,TRBV6-4,CASSQDRGQVAFF,TGTGCCAGCAGCCAGGACAGGGGGCAGGTAGCTTTCTTT
TRBJ1-5,14,-,TRBD1,TRBV30,CAWSPGGANQPQHF,TGTGCCTGGAGTCCAGGGGGCGCGAATCAGCCCCAGCATTTT
TRBJ1-1,11,-,-,TRBV3-1/TRBV3-2,CASSQKAEAFF,TGTGCCAGCAGCCAGAAAGCGGAAGCTTTCTTT
TRBJ1-2,16,-,-,TRBV4-1,CASSQDLLTDSEGYTF,TGCGCCAGCAGCCAAGATCTCCTCACGGACAGCGAGGGCTACACCTTC
TRBJ2-5,18,-,TRBD2,TRBV11-2,CASSPGLAGAAGGGTQYF,TGTGCCAGCAGCCCCGGACTAGCGGGAGCCGCCGGGGGGGGGACCCAGTACTTC
TRBJ2-1,17,-,TRBD1,TRBV19,CASSSRTGGNSYNEQFF,TGTGCCAGTAGTTCGAGGACAGGGGGGAACTCCTACAATGAGCAGTTCTTC
TRBJ1-2,15,-,TRBD1,TRBV20-1,CSASVGQGQGYGYTF,TGCAGTGCTAGTGTAGGACAGGGGCAGGGCTATGGCTACACCTTC
TRBJ2-4,16,-,-,TRBV4-1,CASSQDIAGAQNIQYF,TGCGCCAGCAGCCAAGACATAGCTGGGGCCCAAAACATTCAGTACTTC
TRBJ1-3,16,-,-,TRBV15,CATSKAGPLTGNTIYF,TGTGCCACCAGCAAGGCGGGACCGTTAACTGGAAACACCATATATTTT
TRBJ1-2,13,few,TRBD1,TRBV19,CASTGTGGYGYTF,TGTGCCAGTACAGGGACAGGGGGCTATGGCTACACCTTC
TRBJ2-3,14,-,-,TRBV28,CASSLDQITDTQYF,TGTGCCAGCAGTTTAGATCAGATCACAGATACGCAGTATTTT
TRBJ2-7,15,once,-,TRBV18,CASSPGAEGGREQYF,TGTGCCAGCTCACCCGGGGCCGAGGGAGGTCGAGAGCAGTACTTC
TRBJ2-1,14,-,TRBD2,TRBV4-1,CASSHLLAANEQFF,TGCGCCAGCAGCCACCTACTAGCGGCCAATGAGCAGTTCTTC
TRBJ1-1,14,-,TRBD1,TRBV5-1,CASSSQGGALEAFF,TGCGCCAGCAGCTCCCAGGGGGGAGCTCTTGAAGCTTTCTTT
TRBJ2-3,16,-,TRBD2,TRBV11-1,CASSSGTSRSTDTQYF,TGTGCCAGCAGCTCCGGGACTAGCCGAAGCACAGATACGCAGTATTTT
TRBJ2-7,14,-,TRBD2,TRBV11-3,CASSPYGGSYEQYF,TGTGCCAGCAGCCCCTATGGCGGGAGCTACGAGCAGTACTTC
TRBJ1-5,14,-,-,TRBV27,CASSTHRLPQPQHF,TGTGCCAGCAGTACGCACAGGCTCCCTCAGCCCCAGCATTTT
TRBJ2-1,16,-,TRBD2,TRBV27,CASSLSVAGAHNEQFF,TGTGCCAGCAGTTTATCGGTGGCGGGAGCCCACAATGAGCAGTTCTTC
TRBJ1-2,14,-,TRBD1,TRBV24-1,CATSDLQGTYGYTF,TGTGCCACCAGTGATTTACAGGGGACCTATGGCTACACCTTC
TRBJ2-7,11,-,TRBD1,TRBV6-5,CASMTGWEQYF,TGTGCCAGCATGACAGGGTGGGAGCAGTACTTC
TRBJ1-1,13,-,-,TRBV18,CASSPPGDTEAFF,TGTGCCAGCTCACCTCCAGGGGACACTGAAGCTTTCTTT
TRBJ2-2,16,-,-,TRBV5-1,CASSPGGTVGTGELFF,TGCGCCAGCAGCCCTGGGGGGACAGTTGGCACCGGGGAGCTGTTTTTT
TRBJ1-2,15,-,-,TRBV4-1,CASSQVLLGASGYTF,TGCGCCAGCAGCCAAGTGTTATTGGGGGCCTCGGGCTACACCTTC
TRBJ2-7,17,-,TRBD2,TRBV6-2/TRBV6-3,CASSYFETSGFSYEQYF,TGTGCCAGCAGTTACTTCGAGACTAGCGGGTTCTCCTACGAGCAGTACTTC
TRBJ1-2,14,-,-,TRBV7-9,CASSPGVSPFGYTF,TGTGCCAGCAGCCCAGGGGTATCTCCGTTCGGCTACACCTTC
TRBJ1-1,13,-,-,TRBV7-2,CASTDFVYTEAFF,TGTGCCAGCACCGACTTTGTGTACACTGAAGCTTTCTTT
TRBJ1-1,15,-,TRBD1,TRBV5-1,CASSLGDSSNTEAFF,TGCGCCAGCAGCTTGGGGGACAGTTCGAACACTGAAGCTTTCTTT
TRBJ1-2,14,-,TRBD1,TRBV7-2,CASSLDRGAYGYTF,TGTGCCAGCAGCTTAGACAGGGGGGCCTATGGCTACACCTTC
TRBJ2-2,15,-,TRBD1,TRBV7-9,CASSLDRGFTGELFF,TGTGCCAGCAGCTTAGACAGGGGGTTCACCGGGGAGCTGTTTTTT
TRBJ1-1,17,-,-,TRBV12-5,CASGLAVRGHGNTEAFF,TGTGCTAGTGGTTTGGCGGTGCGGGGGCACGGCAACACTGAAGCTTTCTTT
TRBJ2-5,14,-,-,TRBV24-1,CATPARERSETQYF,TGTGCCACTCCGGCCCGGGAGCGGTCAGAGACCCAGTACTTC
TRBJ2-1,11,once,-,TRBV29-1,CSAPTLDEQFF,TGCAGCGCCCCGACACTGGATGAGCAGTTCTTC